This record concerns one TCR beta chain sequence. As yet, its antigen is unknown. This entry belongs to a study of T cell responses to AZD1222 COVID-19 vaccine. Study-level findings and limits: Dominant CD4 TCR responses targeted spike regions 160-218 and 743-854. Donors skewed white British and female; clonal diversity was possibly underestimated. At study baseline, merely a handful of AZD1222 recipients were seropositive.

Germline CDR1 is LNHDA and CDR2 is SQIVND (reference sequence). The V end was cut by 1 base, the J end by 2 bases, with 9 bases between. The CDR3 consists of 15 residues. Some clones are missing from TCRdb's copy, which holds only in-frame ones; the method was immunoSEQ multiplex PCR. The sample records about 84,000 clones, 87% being singletons. The sequence was obtained from an adult who received the AZD1222 COVID-19 vaccine. The rearrangement joins TRBV19 to TRBJ2-1; a possible D gene is TRBD2 (5 bases). This sample comprised peripheral blood, obtained 28 days after the second AZD1222 dose. In DNA, the CDR3 is TGTGCCAGTAGTATAGCCAGCGGCACCTACAATGAGCAGTTCTTC. This gives the protein CASSIASGTYNEQFF.